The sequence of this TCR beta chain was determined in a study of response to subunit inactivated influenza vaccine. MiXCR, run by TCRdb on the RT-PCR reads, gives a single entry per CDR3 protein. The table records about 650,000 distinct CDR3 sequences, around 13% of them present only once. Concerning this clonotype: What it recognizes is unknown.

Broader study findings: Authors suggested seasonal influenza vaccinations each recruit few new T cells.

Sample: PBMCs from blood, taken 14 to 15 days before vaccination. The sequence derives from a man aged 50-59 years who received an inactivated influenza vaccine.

The CDR3: CATSDPSQGQRGGYTF. DNA for the CDR3: TGTGCCACCAGTGATCCCTCCCAGGGACAAAGGGGCGGCTACACCTTC. The V gene is TRBV24-1, the J gene TRBJ1-2, with D perhaps matching TRBD1 (6 bases). The CDR3 is made up of 16 amino acids. V was trimmed by 3 bases and J by 8 bases, leaving 21 bases between them. Germline lookup yields CDR1 KGHDR and CDR2 SFDVKD.